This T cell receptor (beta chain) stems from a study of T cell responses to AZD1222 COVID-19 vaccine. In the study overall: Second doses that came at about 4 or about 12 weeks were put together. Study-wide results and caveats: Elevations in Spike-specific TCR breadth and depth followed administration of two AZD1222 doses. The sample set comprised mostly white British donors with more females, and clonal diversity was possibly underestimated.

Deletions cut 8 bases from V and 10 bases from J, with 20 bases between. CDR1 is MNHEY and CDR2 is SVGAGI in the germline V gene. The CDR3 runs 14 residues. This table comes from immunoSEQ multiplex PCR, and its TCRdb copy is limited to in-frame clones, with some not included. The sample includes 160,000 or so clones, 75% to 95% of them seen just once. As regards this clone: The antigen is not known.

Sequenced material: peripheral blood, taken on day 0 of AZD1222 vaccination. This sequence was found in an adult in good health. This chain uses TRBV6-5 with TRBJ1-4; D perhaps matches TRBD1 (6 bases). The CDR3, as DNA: TGTGCCAGCCAAGCCGCAGGGGCGGTCGGAAAACTGTTTTTT. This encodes CASQAAGAVGKLFF.